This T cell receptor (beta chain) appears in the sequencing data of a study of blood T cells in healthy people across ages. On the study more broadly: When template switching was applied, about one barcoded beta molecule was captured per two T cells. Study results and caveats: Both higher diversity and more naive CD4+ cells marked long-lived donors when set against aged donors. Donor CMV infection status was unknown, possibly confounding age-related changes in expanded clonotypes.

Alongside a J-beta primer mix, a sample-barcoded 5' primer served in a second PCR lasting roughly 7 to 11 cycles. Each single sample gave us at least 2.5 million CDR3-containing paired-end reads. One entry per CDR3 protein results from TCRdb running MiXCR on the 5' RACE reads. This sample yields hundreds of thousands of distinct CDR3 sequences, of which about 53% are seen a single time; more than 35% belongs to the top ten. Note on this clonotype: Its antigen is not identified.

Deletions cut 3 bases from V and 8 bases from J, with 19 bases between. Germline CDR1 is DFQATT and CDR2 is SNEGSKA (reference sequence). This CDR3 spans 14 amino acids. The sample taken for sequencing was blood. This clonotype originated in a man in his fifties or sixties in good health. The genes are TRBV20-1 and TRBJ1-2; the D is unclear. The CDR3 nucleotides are TGCAGTGCTAGTAAGCAGGTGGCGAAAAACGGCTACACCTTC. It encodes CSASKQVAKNGYTF.